Here is one TCR beta chain with its context. The data belong to a study of blood T cell repertoires in COVID-19. Study-level background: Sites in the United States, Italy and Spain provided acute and convalescent COVID-19 samples. Nucleic acid was either cDNA or gDNA, and it came from T cells, B-cell-depleted T cells, or PBMCs.

Germline values: CDR1 SEHNR, CDR2 FQNEAQ (reference sequence). The CDR3 has 13 amino acids. V lost 1 base and J lost 7, with 8 bases in between. Authors' analysis steps: How many nucleated cells were present was estimated from reference gene primer amplification. This table comes from immunoSEQ multiplex PCR, and its TCRdb copy is limited to in-frame clones, with some not included. The V and J calls and clone size were taken over from that table, and D and trimming were inferred from the DNA. The sample shows tens of thousands of clones, around 83% of them seen only once. The J gene is TRBJ1-5, the V gene TRBV7-9, with D perhaps TRBD1 (5 bases). The source is a human donor in a cohort sampled during active COVID-19. Specimen: peripheral blood. In DNA, the CDR3 is TGTGCCAGCAGCTTAGGGGGCGGCCAGCCCCAGCATTTT. This encodes CASSLGGGQPQHF. Full variable domain (remainder filled in from reference TRBV7-9 and TRBJ1-5): DTGVSQNPRHKITKRGQNVTFRCDPISEHNRLYWYRQTLGQGPEFLTYFQNEAQLEKSRLLSDRFSAERPKGSFSTLEIQRTEQGDSAMYLCASSLGGGQPQHFGDGTRLSIL.